Listed below are T cell receptor beta chains from one sample, sequenced in a study of T-cell memory formation after mild COVID-19. MiXCR was run by TCRdb on the 5' RACE reads, yielding one entry per CDR3 protein. The sample shows just under 550,000 distinct CDR3 sequences, roughly 22% of them seen only once. Sequencing used PBMCs or a T cell subset sorted from them (not recorded which). These receptors originate from an adult woman who had mild COVID-19 (a few samples of this study predate the infection). Cell type and time point are not known. The CDR3 runs from the conserved cysteine through the conserved F or W. A D gene is named only where the DNA matches it firmly. Clone size is not always given. Where it is, it says once, few, many or a class for expanded clones.

J | V | size | D | CDR3 | DNA
TRBJ1-1 | TRBV25-1 | - | - | CASSEQGLNTEAFF | TGTGCCAGCAGTGAACAGGGCCTGAACACTGAAGCTTTCTTT
TRBJ1-2 | TRBV20-1 | - | - | CSARAHSTSDGYTF | TGCAGTGCTAGAGCCCACAGTACCTCGGATGGCTACACCTTC
TRBJ2-3 | TRBV11-2 | - | - | CASSLIPGRVGRTDTQYF | TGTGCCAGCAGCTTAATACCGGGCCGTGTGGGTAGGACAGATACGCAGTATTTT
TRBJ2-1 | TRBV5-1 | - | TRBD1 | CASSGGQLHDEQFF | TGCGCCAGCAGCGGGGGACAGCTCCATGATGAGCAGTTCTTC
TRBJ1-5 | TRBV7-8 | few | - | CASSLSQYNQPQHF | TGTGCCAGCAGCTTAAGTCAGTACAATCAGCCCCAGCATTTT
TRBJ2-3 | TRBV7-2 | few | - | CASSLRRGQDTQYF | TGTGCCAGCAGCTTACGGAGGGGGCAAGATACGCAGTATTTT
TRBJ2-7 | TRBV5-1 | few | TRBD1 | CASSLPGQAGYEQYF | TGCGCCAGCAGCTTGCCCGGACAGGCAGGCTACGAGCAGTACTTC
TRBJ2-4 | TRBV7-9 | - | TRBD2 | CASSQIAGLAKNIQYF | TGTGCCAGCAGCCAAATAGCGGGACTGGCCAAAAACATTCAGTACTTC
TRBJ2-3 | TRBV25-1 | few | - | CASSSGQGGLDTQYF | TGTGCCTCTTCCTCGGGGCAGGGTGGATTGGATACGCAGTATTTT
TRBJ2-6 | TRBV20-1 | few | - | CSMSSGANVLTF | TGCAGTATGAGTTCTGGGGCCAACGTCCTGACTTTC
TRBJ2-1 | TRBV15 | - | TRBD2 | CATSRERASGSWDEQFF | TGTGCCACCAGCAGAGAAAGGGCGAGCGGGAGCTGGGATGAGCAGTTCTTC
TRBJ2-7 | TRBV6-5 | few | - | CASSMTGRFDEQYF | TGTGCCAGCAGCATGACTGGGCGGTTCGACGAGCAGTACTTC
TRBJ1-5 | TRBV24-1 | - | TRBD1 | CATSDPGGDGNQPQHF | TGTGCCACCAGTGACCCAGGGGGGGACGGAAATCAGCCCCAGCATTTT
TRBJ2-1 | TRBV20-1 | - | - | CSARSENNEQFF | TGCAGTGCTAGATCGGAAAACAATGAGCAGTTCTTC
TRBJ2-1 | TRBV3-1 | few | TRBD2 | CASSQVSGGEQFF | TGTGCCAGCAGCCAAGTAAGCGGGGGTGAGCAGTTCTTC
TRBJ2-1 | TRBV10-3 | few | - | CAISESRGNNEQFF | TGTGCCATCAGTGAGTCTAGGGGGAACAATGAGCAGTTCTTC
TRBJ2-7 | TRBV12-3/TRBV12-4 | many | - | CASSLGGDFYEQYF | TGTGCCAGCTCCCTAGGCGGGGACTTTTACGAGCAGTACTTC
TRBJ2-3 | TRBV4-3 | few | TRBD1 | CASTQDLGQGYSQYF | TGCGCCAGCACCCAAGATCTGGGACAGGGGTACTCGCAGTATTTT
TRBJ2-1 | TRBV19 | - | TRBD2 | CASSGSGRSNEQFF | TGTGCCAGTAGTGGGAGCGGGAGGTCTAATGAGCAGTTCTTC
TRBJ1-1 | TRBV3-1 | few | - | CASSHQTRGRGNTEAFF | TGTGCCAGCAGCCATCAAACACGGGGCAGAGGGAACACTGAAGCTTTCTTT
TRBJ1-5 | TRBV10-3 | - | TRBD1 | CAISESTGTQPQHF | TGTGCCATCAGTGAGTCGACAGGGACTCAGCCCCAGCATTTT
TRBJ1-1 | TRBV4-1 | - | - | CASSQVTGPNTEAFF | TGCGCCAGCAGCCAAGTAACAGGGCCGAACACTGAAGCTTTCTTT
TRBJ2-3 | TRBV9 | - | - | CASSVPGGHTQYF | TGTGCCAGCAGCGTGCCCGGGGGCCATACGCAGTATTTT
TRBJ2-7 | TRBV30 | few | - | CAWSVGAPTYEQYF | TGTGCCTGGAGTGTAGGCGCACCAACCTACGAGCAGTACTTC
TRBJ2-3 | TRBV24-1 | few | - | CATSAQLARDTQYF | TGTGCCACCAGTGCCCAACTAGCACGAGATACGCAGTATTTT
TRBJ2-7 | TRBV5-6 | - | TRBD1 | CASSLGLGTGVYEQYF | TGTGCCAGCAGCTTGGGCCTCGGGACAGGGGTCTACGAGCAGTACTTC
TRBJ1-1 | TRBV12-3/TRBV12-4 | - | - | CASSSLDSYNTEAFF | TGTGCCAGCAGTTCCCTAGACAGCTATAACACTGAAGCTTTCTTT
TRBJ1-6 | TRBV12-3/TRBV12-4 | many | - | CASSSDYNSPLHF | TGTGCCAGCAGTTCAGACTATAATTCACCCCTCCACTTT
TRBJ2-5 | TRBV15 | - | TRBD1 | CATSTSDRGTGDGVDQETQYF | TGTGCCACCAGCACCTCCGATCGCGGGACAGGGGATGGTGTGGATCAAGAGACCCAGTACTTC
TRBJ2-3 | TRBV2 | few | - | CASSEVGTNTDTQYF | TGTGCCAGCAGTGAAGTGGGGACAAACACAGATACGCAGTATTTT
TRBJ2-2 | TRBV7-3 | - | - | CASSLAMAAHNTGELFF | TGTGCCAGCAGCTTAGCAATGGCAGCCCATAACACCGGGGAGCTGTTTTTT
TRBJ1-5 | TRBV18 | - | TRBD1 | CASSSGQGRSNQPQHF | TGTGCCAGCTCATCCGGACAGGGTCGTAGCAATCAGCCCCAGCATTTT